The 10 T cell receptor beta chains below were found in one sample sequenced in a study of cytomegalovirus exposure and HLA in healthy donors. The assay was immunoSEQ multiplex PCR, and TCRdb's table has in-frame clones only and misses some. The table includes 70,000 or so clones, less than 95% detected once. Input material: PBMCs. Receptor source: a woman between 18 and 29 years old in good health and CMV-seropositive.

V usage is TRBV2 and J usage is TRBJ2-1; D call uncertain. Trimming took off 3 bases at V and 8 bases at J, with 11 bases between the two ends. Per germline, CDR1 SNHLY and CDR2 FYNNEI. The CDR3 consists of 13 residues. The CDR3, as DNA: TGTGCCAGCAGTGAGTCCTTTAGTGATGAGCAGTTCTTC. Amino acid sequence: CASSESFSDEQFF.

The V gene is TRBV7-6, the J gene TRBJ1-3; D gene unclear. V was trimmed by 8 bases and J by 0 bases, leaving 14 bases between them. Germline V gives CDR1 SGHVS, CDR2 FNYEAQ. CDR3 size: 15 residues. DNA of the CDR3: TGTGCCAGCGCCTTCGACAATACCTCTGGAAACACCATATATTTT. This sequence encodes CASAFDNTSGNTIYF. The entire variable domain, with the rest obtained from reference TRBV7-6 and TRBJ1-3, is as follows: GAGVSQSPRYKVTKRGQDVALRCDPISGHVSLYWYRQALGQGPEFLTYFNYEAQQDKSGLPNDRFSAERPEGSISTLTIQRTEQRDSAMYRCASAFDNTSGNTIYFGEGSWLTVV.

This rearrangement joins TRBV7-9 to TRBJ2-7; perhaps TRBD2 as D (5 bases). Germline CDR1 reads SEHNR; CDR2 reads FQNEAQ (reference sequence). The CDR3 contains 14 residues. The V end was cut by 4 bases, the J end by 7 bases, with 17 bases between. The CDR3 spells CASSSWTATGEQYF. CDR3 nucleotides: TGTGCCAGCAGCTCCTGGACTGCGACGGGGGAGCAGTACTTC.

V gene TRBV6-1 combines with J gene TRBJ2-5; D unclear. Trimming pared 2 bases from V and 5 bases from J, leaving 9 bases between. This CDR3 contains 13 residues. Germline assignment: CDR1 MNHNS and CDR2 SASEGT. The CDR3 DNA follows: TGTGCCAGCAGTGAACTAGGATTGGAGACCCAGTACTTC. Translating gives CASSELGLETQYF.

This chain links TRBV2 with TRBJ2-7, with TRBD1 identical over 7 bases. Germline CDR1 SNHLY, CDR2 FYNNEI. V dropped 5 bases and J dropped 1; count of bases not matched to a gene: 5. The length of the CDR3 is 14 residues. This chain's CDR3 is CASSPRDRSYEQYF. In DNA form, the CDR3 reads TGTGCCAGCAGTCCCCGGGACAGATCCTACGAGCAGTACTTC.

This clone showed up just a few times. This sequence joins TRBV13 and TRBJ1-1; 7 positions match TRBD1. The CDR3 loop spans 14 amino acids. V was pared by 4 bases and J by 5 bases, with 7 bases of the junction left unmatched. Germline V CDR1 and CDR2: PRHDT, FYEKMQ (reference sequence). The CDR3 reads CASSYNTGVTEAFF. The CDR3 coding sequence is TGTGCCAGCAGCTACAACACAGGGGTTACTGAAGCTTTCTTT.

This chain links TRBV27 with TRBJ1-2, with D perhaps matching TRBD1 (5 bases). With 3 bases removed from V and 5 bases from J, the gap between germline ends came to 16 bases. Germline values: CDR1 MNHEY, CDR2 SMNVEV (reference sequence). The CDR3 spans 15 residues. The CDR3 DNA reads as TGTGCCAGCAGTTTCACCGTGGACACGCGGTATGGCTACACCTTC. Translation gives CASSFTVDTRYGYTF.

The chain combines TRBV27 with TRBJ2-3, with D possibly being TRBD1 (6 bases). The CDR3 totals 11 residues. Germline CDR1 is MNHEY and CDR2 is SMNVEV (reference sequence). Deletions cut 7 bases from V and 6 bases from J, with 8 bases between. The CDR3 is CASMGADTQYF. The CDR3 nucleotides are TGTGCCAGCATGGGGGCGGATACGCAGTATTTT.

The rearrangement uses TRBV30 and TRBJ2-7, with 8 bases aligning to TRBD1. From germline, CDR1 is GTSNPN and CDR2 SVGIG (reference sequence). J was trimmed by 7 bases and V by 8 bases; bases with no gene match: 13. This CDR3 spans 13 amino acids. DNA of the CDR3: TGTGCCGCTCGGACAGGGCCAGGGGAAGAGCAGTACTTC. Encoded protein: CAARTGPGEEQYF.

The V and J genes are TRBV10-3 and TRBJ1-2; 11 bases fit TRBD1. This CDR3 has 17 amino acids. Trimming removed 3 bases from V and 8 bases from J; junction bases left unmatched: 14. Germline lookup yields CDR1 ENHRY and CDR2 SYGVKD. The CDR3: CAISESLGTGGTHGYTF. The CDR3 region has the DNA TGTGCCATCAGTGAATCGTTAGGGACAGGGGGTACTCACGGCTACACCTTC.